The T cell receptor (beta chain) under discussion was sequenced for a study of vaccination and CD4 T cells after COVID-19. Treatment described: approximately 9-day PBMC culture with coronavirus spike peptide pools or control peptides (ViraFEST assay). Sequenced with the Oncomine TCR Beta short-read assay was DNA taken from cultured CD4+ T cells. Researchers extracted genomic DNA from CD4+ T cells that had been cultured. TCRdb itself ran the PCR reads through MiXCR, one entry per CDR3 protein. This table holds roughly 17,000 distinct CDR3 sequences, approximately 54% found once. Notes on this clonotype: Its antigen is undetermined.

The CDR3 is 15 amino acids. Germline V lookup: CDR1 SGHTA, CDR2 FQGTGA. V lost 2 bases, J lost 4 bases, and 12 bases lay in between. This receptor was obtained from a human donor who had recovered from COVID-19. Input material: CD4+ T cells from blood, cultured in vitro. J is TRBJ2-1 and V is TRBV7-3; tentatively, D is TRBD1 (5 bases). Here the CDR3 reads CASSLGLGQYNEQFF. Written as DNA, the CDR3 is TGTGCCAGCAGCTTAGGCTTAGGACAATACAATGAGCAGTTCTTC.